What follows are 27 T cell receptor beta chains derived from one specimen sequenced in a study of memory CD4+ T cells and cytomegalovirus serostatus. Single viable CD3+CD4+CD8-CD45RO+ cells were sorted as the memory CD4+ T cells. Here immunoSEQ multiplex PCR was the method, and the copy in TCRdb shows in-frame clones only, minus some. In the table there are 85,000 to 100,000 clones, 80% of which are singletons. Material: memory CD4+ T cells from blood. These receptors were taken from an adult in good health and CMV-seropositive.

The rearrangement joins TRBV5-1 to TRBJ2-3, with D uncertain. CDR1 and CDR2 from the germline V gene are SGHRS and YFSETQ. Trimming shortened V by 4 bases and J by 6 bases, and 21 bases separated the two germline ends. There are 16 residues in the CDR3. CDR3 in amino acids: CASSPMAVKMLDTQYF. The CDR3 DNA reads TGCGCCAGCAGCCCCATGGCCGTTAAGATGTTGGATACGCAGTATTTT.

The chain employs TRBV7-2 and TRBJ2-1; 8 bases are a match to TRBD2. Germline V gene sequence: CDR1 SGHTA, CDR2 FQGNSA. This CDR3 has 15 amino acids. V lost 4 bases and J lost 8; bases outside the gene matches: 10. The CDR3: CASSWRSGGQDEQFF. The CDR3 DNA is TGTGCCAGCAGCTGGCGGTCGGGAGGGCAGGATGAGCAGTTCTTC.

This chain uses TRBV18 with TRBJ2-5; D might be TRBD1 or TRBD2, each matching 5 bases. The length of the CDR3 is 14 residues. CDR1 is KGHSH and CDR2 is LQKENI in the germline V gene. V was clipped by 3 bases and J by 4 bases, with 12 bases between them. The CDR3 DNA reads TGTGCCAGCTCACCCCCGGGGACCAGAGAGACCCAGTACTTC. This gives the protein CASSPPGTRETQYF.

The chain is built from TRBV28 and TRBJ1-5; TRBD1 matches at 9 bases. The CDR3 runs 17 residues. CDR1 MDHEN and CDR2 SYDVKM come from the germline V gene. The junction had 14 bases not matched to a gene; V was cut back by 4 bases and J by 7 bases. CDR3 region: CASSSPMDRGVGQPQHF. CDR3 coding DNA: TGTGCCAGCAGTTCCCCAATGGACAGGGGCGTCGGACAGCCCCAGCATTTT.

The gene calls are TRBV2 and TRBJ2-7; D gene ambiguous. The CDR3 contains 11 residues. Germline values: CDR1 SNHLY, CDR2 FYNNEI. V gave up 7 bases and J gave up 7 bases, with 11 bases separating them. The CDR3 loop reads CASTSLGEQYF. In DNA, the CDR3 is TGTGCCAGCACCTCATTAGGGGAGCAGTACTTC.

This clone was recorded only once. The rearrangement uses TRBV28 and TRBJ2-7; a weak D match, TRBD1 (5 bases). CDR3 length: 13 residues. Looked up from germline, CDR1 is MDHEN and CDR2 is SYDVKM. V was pared by 6 bases and J by 4 bases, with 13 bases between. CDR3 nucleotides: TGTGCCAGCAGCCGCACAGGCCTATACGAGCAGTACTTC. This sequence encodes CASSRTGLYEQYF.

The V call is TRBV28, the J call TRBJ2-4; D not resolved. Deletions cut 4 bases from V and 0 bases from J, with 16 bases between. The V gene's germline CDR1 is MDHEN and CDR2 SYDVKM. CDR3 length: 17 residues. The CDR3 sequence is CASSSAKGVLAKNIQYF. The CDR3 coding sequence is TGTGCCAGCAGTTCGGCTAAGGGCGTTCTAGCCAAAAACATTCAGTACTTC.

This clone was seen more than once but under ten times. This rearrangement joins TRBV19 to TRBJ2-5, with 7 bases that match TRBD1. The ends lost 3 bases at V and 2 bases at J; junction bases unmatched: 9. The CDR3 contains 16 residues. Looked up from germline, CDR1 is LNHDA and CDR2 is SQIVND (reference sequence). CDR3 in DNA: TGTGCCAGTAGTATGACAGGGACGAGAGGGCAAGAGACCCAGTACTTC. Protein: CASSMTGTRGQETQYF.

The chain uses TRBV11-2 and TRBJ2-4, with a tentative D call TRBD2 (6 bases). V was trimmed by 5 bases and J by 8 bases, leaving 22 bases between them. This CDR3 is 16 amino acids long. CDR1 is SGHAT and CDR2 is FQNNGV in the germline V gene. Here the CDR3 reads CASSPRLVSGWDIQYF. CDR3 sequence (DNA): TGTGCCAGCAGCCCCCGACTAGTTTCTGGTTGGGACATTCAGTACTTC.

The chain combines TRBV28 with TRBJ2-6; possibly TRBD2 for D (5 bases). Trimming cost V 9 bases and J 0 bases, with 9 bases left between them. The CDR3 is made up of 14 amino acids. Germline lookup yields CDR1 MDHEN and CDR2 SYDVKM. CDR3 protein: CASRGLSGANVLTF. The DNA of the CDR3 is TGTGCCAGTCGAGGGCTCTCTGGGGCCAACGTCCTGACTTTC.

The V call is TRBV7-2, the J call TRBJ1-3; D uncertain. The CDR3 sequence is 15 residues long. The V end lost 2 bases, the J end lost 2 bases, and 10 bases lay between the germline ends. The germline V gene has CDR1 SGHTA and CDR2 FQGNSA. The CDR3 reads CASSLLGGTGNTIYF. Here the CDR3 DNA reads TGTGCCAGCAGCTTATTGGGCGGTACTGGAAACACCATATATTTT.

The chain links TRBV5-1 to TRBJ2-1; 9 bases agree with TRBD2. Trimming took 4 bases from V and 7 from J; bases not matched to a gene: 6. Germline CDR1 SGHRS, CDR2 YFSETQ. CDR3 size: 14 residues. CDR3 nucleotides: TGCGCCAGCAGCCCTGGACTAGCGTCTAATGAGCAGTTCTTC. Protein sequence: CASSPGLASNEQFF. The full variable domain, rest sourced from reference TRBV5-1 and TRBJ2-1, is KAGVTQTPRYLIKTRGQQVTLSCSPISGHRSVSWYQQTPGQGLQFLFEYFSETQRNKGNFPGRFSGRQFSNSRSEMNVSTLELGDSALYLCASSPGLASNEQFFGPGTRLTVL.

The rearrangement joins TRBV10-2 to TRBJ2-1, with 8 bases aligning to TRBD2. The J segment lost 3 bases and the V segment lost 4 bases, leaving 5 bases of the junction unmatched. The germline CDR1 and CDR2 sequences are WSHSY and SAAADI. The CDR3 contains 15 residues. CDR3 sequence: CASSGLAGLYNEQFF. The CDR3 DNA sequence: TGCGCCAGCAGTGGCCTAGCGGGCCTCTACAATGAGCAGTTCTTC.

This clone was seen just once. CDR3: CASRKTGGGYMNTEAFF. The CDR3 DNA sequence: TGTGCCAGCCGCAAAACGGGGGGGGGATATATGAACACTGAAGCTTTCTTT. J is TRBJ1-1 and V is TRBV28; D might be TRBD1 (5 bases). Per germline, CDR1 MDHEN and CDR2 SYDVKM. The V end lost 8 bases, the J end lost 0 bases, and 22 bases lay between the germline ends. The CDR3 covers 17 residues.

The V call is TRBV6-1, the J call TRBJ1-1, with unresolved D. Germline V gives CDR1 MNHNS, CDR2 SASEGT. The CDR3 covers 11 residues. The V end lost 6 bases, the J end lost 1 base, and 3 bases lay between the germline ends. CDR3 region: CASRTNTEAFF. CDR3 nucleotides: TGTGCCAGCAGGACGAACACTGAAGCTTTCTTT.

V and J are TRBV6-5 and TRBJ1-1, with D possibly being TRBD1 (5 bases). V was cut by 7 bases and J by 4 bases, with 13 bases left in between. Germline V gene lookup returns CDR1 MNHEY and CDR2 SVGAGI. CDR3 length: 13 amino acids. The CDR3 region has the DNA TGTGCCAGCACCCACCGTCAGGGCACTGAAGCTTTCTTT. Protein product: CASTHRQGTEAFF.

The CDR3 loop reads CASRSHGAEHGYTF. The CDR3 nucleotides read TGTGCCAGCAGATCACATGGGGCAGAACATGGCTACACCTTC. The chain links TRBV6-5 to TRBJ1-2; possibly TRBD1 for D (5 bases). Germline V CDR1 and CDR2: MNHEY, SVGAGI. V lost 6 bases and J lost 6, with 17 bases in between. The CDR3 sequence is 14 residues long.

The rearrangement links TRBV6-4 to TRBJ2-1; 10 bases fit TRBD2. The CDR3 length is 15 residues. The germline gives CDR1 MRHNA, CDR2 SNTAGT. The V segment lost 5 bases and the J segment 3 bases; nucleotides outside the gene matches: 4. The chain's CDR3 is CASSLTSGVYNEQFF. In DNA, the CDR3 is TGTGCCAGCAGTCTAACTAGCGGGGTCTACAATGAGCAGTTCTTC.

The rearrangement links TRBV28 to TRBJ1-2; D not resolved. Trimming took off 7 bases at V and 3 bases at J, with 15 bases between the two ends. The CDR3 runs 14 residues. From germline, CDR1 is MDHEN and CDR2 SYDVKM. The CDR3 is CASTPPSKDYGYTF. CDR3 in DNA: TGTGCCAGCACCCCCCCTTCTAAGGACTATGGCTACACCTTC.

J is TRBJ1-1 and V is TRBV7-2; D is possibly TRBD1 (5 bases). The germline V gene has CDR1 SGHTA and CDR2 FQGNSA. The CDR3 has 15 residues. The V and J ends lost 5 bases and 1 base respectively, with 14 bases between them. DNA of the CDR3: TGTGCCAGCAGCCAAGTAGGGGACCGGAACACTGAAGCTTTCTTT. Its protein is CASSQVGDRNTEAFF.

J is TRBJ1-5 and V is TRBV12-2; TRBD1 was called by the table and not checked on the DNA. TRBV12-2 is listed as a pseudogene. The CDR3 extends over 20 amino acids. The DNA of the CDR3 is TGTGCAAGTCGCTTACCCAAAGGGGGGGGGACAGGGGATAGCAATCAGCCCCAGCATTTT. This translates into CASRLPKGGGTGDSNQPQHF.

This CDR3 is CASSQVVRQGAPGANVLTF. CDR3 in DNA: TGTGCCAGCAGCCAAGTGGTGAGACAGGGGGCGCCCGGGGCCAACGTCCTGACTTTC. This chain connects TRBV14 to TRBJ2-6, with TRBD1 identical over 10 bases. V shed 1 base, J shed 4 bases, and the junction held 10 bases outside the gene matches. CDR1 is SGHDN, CDR2 FVKESK, per germline. The CDR3 is made up of 19 amino acids.

The chain recombines TRBV18 with TRBJ2-7; 8 bases align to TRBD2. The CDR3 contains 16 residues. The V gene's germline CDR1 is KGHSH and CDR2 LQKENI. Losses at the gene ends were 1 base for V and 1 base for J; bases not matched to a gene: 6. Here the CDR3 DNA reads TGTGCCAGCTCACCACAGGAATTAGCGGGATCCTACGAGCAGTACTTC. It yields the protein CASSPQELAGSYEQYF.

This clone was picked up a small number of times. This chain uses TRBV28 with TRBJ1-1; weak D call: TRBD1 (6 bases). The V gene lost 10 bases and the J gene lost 7 bases, with 19 bases spanning the gap. Germline loops: CDR1 MDHEN, CDR2 SYDVKM. The CDR3 sequence is 13 residues long. CDR3: CAIQRSGAFEAFF. The CDR3, as DNA: TGTGCCATCCAGCGATCGGGGGCCTTTGAAGCTTTCTTT.

The rearrangement joins TRBV19 to TRBJ2-3, with D maybe TRBD2 (6 bases). In germline, CDR1 is LNHDA, CDR2 SQIVND (reference sequence). V was cut by 4 bases and J by 1 base, with 6 bases left in between. The CDR3 length is 13 residues. CDR3 in amino acids: CASSRRGTDTQYF. The DNA of the CDR3 is TGTGCCAGTAGTAGGAGGGGCACAGATACGCAGTATTTT. The whole variable domain, filled in from reference TRBV19 and TRBJ2-3, reads DGGITQSPKYLFRKEGQNVTLSCEQNLNHDAMYWYRQDPGQGLRLIYYSQIVNDFQKGDIAEGYSVSREKKESFPLTVTSAQKNPTAFYLCASSRRGTDTQYFGPGTRLTVL.

The chain has TRBV11-2 and TRBJ2-2; the D is unclear. Germline loops: CDR1 SGHAT, CDR2 FQNNGV. V shed 1 base and J shed 0 bases, with 15 bases lying between them. The CDR3 length is 18 residues. CDR3 loop: CASSLVRFGLSNTGELFF. The CDR3 coding sequence is TGTGCCAGCAGCTTAGTTCGGTTTGGTTTGTCGAACACCGGGGAGCTGTTTTTT.

This clone has only a few counts. The V call is TRBV6-5, the J call TRBJ1-1; weak D call: TRBD1 (6 bases). Trimming shortened V by 4 bases and J by 5 bases, and 11 bases separated the two germline ends. Germline assignment: CDR1 MNHEY and CDR2 SVGAGI. The CDR3 covers 13 residues. CDR3 nucleotides: TGTGCCAGCAGTTCATACAGGGTTACTGAAGCTTTCTTT. It encodes CASSSYRVTEAFF.